This T cell receptor beta chain was captured in a study of blood T cell repertoires in COVID-19. Background on the study: Samples representing acute and convalescent COVID-19 were sourced from the United States, Italy and Spain. T cells, B-cell-depleted T cells, or PBMCs supplied cDNA or gDNA.

The CDR3 runs 15 residues. CDR1 is MNHEY, CDR2 SMNVEV, per germline (reference sequence). Trimming took 6 bases from V and 2 from J; bases not matched to a gene: 8. Original methodology: Counts of nucleated cells, estimated from reference gene primer amplification, were obtained. Here immunoSEQ multiplex PCR was the method, and the copy in TCRdb shows in-frame clones only, minus some. V, J and clone size are taken as reported in that table, and D and trimming were inferred from the DNA itself. Found here are roughly 280,000 clones, less than 90% of them singletons; the top ten hold roughly 1.9%. Sequencing was done on a sample of peripheral blood. The J gene is TRBJ2-7, the V gene TRBV27; 9 bases agree with TRBD1. This receptor was obtained from a man younger than 45 with active or convalescent COVID-19. This CDR3 is CASSLGTGSAYEQYF. The CDR3 DNA reads as TGTGCCAGCAGCTTAGGGACAGGGTCGGCCTACGAGCAGTACTTC.